There are a few counts of the clone carrying this TCR beta chain. The data derive from a study of blood T cell repertoires in COVID-19. Across the study: Some COVID-19 samples were acute and others convalescent; all came from the United States, Italy and Spain.

The CDR3 sequence is 14 residues long. The germline CDR1 and CDR2 sequences are SGHRS and YFSETQ. The ends lost 4 bases at V and 1 base at J; junction bases unmatched: 2. The data were produced by immunoSEQ multiplex PCR, yet TCRdb's version contains in-frame clones alone and is incomplete. The table lists about 320,000 clones, more than 70% of them singletons, with around 6% in the top ten. The source is a man between 18 and 35 years old who had recovered from COVID-19. The source material was peripheral blood. The chain carries TRBV5-1 and TRBJ1-1; 9 positions agree with TRBD1. The CDR3: CASSGGQGNTEAFF. CDR3 DNA sequence: TGCGCCAGCAGCGGGGGACAGGGGAACACTGAAGCTTTCTTT.